A single sample gave rise to the 17 T cell receptor beta chains below, sequenced in a study of T cells in Graves' hyperthyroidism and ophthalmopathy (dated by TCRdb to between 2017 and 2020). Receptor libraries were prepared by multiplex PCR. Sequencing instrument: Illumina HiSeq 2000. The TCR beta CDR3 regions were amplified from RNA transcripts. The TCR CDR3 was subjected to a first round of RT-PCR using the HTBI primer set and the Qiagen OneStep RT-PCR kit. The raw public data were reprocessed by TCRdb itself: fastp quality trimming at Q25, MiXCR clonotype calling, in-frame beta chains only. Records with the same CDR3 protein are collapsed into one entry carrying the most frequent genes and DNA. A total of around 700,000 distinct CDR3 sequences appear in this sample, around a third of them only once. Together, the top ten hold around 29% of the sample. Input material: blood. The receptors come from a woman aged 40-49 years with Graves' hyperthyroidism.

Many counts were recorded for this clonotype. The CDR3 bases are TGTGCCAGCAGCGTAGAAAAAGGGACCCAGTACTTC. It encodes CASSVEKGTQYF. The genes are TRBV9 and TRBJ2-5; unclear D gene. V lost 0 bases to trimming and J lost 7 bases, with 7 bases between them. This CDR3 region has 12 residues. The germline V gene has CDR1 SGDLS and CDR2 YYNGEE. The complete variable domain, with remaining parts taken from reference TRBV9 and TRBJ2-5, reads DSGVTQTPKHLITATGQRVTLRCSPRSGDLSVYWYQQSLDQGLQFLIQYYNGEERAKGNILERFSAQQFPDLHSELNLSSLELGDSALYFCASSVEKGTQYFGPGTRLLVL.

A word on this clonotype: This may be a read error: a much more frequent sequence differs by one nucleotide. The chain uses TRBV7-2 and TRBJ1-6; D is ambiguous. Germline lookup yields CDR1 SGHTA and CDR2 FQGNSA. The CDR3 sequence is 13 residues long. In nucleotides, the CDR3 is TGTGCCAGCAGCTTAGAAACGAATTCACCCCTCTACTTT. Protein sequence: CASSLETNSPLYF.

Of note for this clonotype: A read error may be the cause here, since a much bigger clone is one base away. This chain joins TRBV2 and TRBJ1-2; TRBD1 matches at 7 bases. With V trimmed by 4 bases and J by 3 bases, 8 bases remained unmatched. This CDR3 has 15 amino acids. Germline CDR1 is SNHLY and CDR2 is FYNNEI. The CDR3 reads CASSAGEGAHYGYTF. CDR3 in DNA: TGTGCCAGCAGTGCGGGCGAGGGGGCCCACTATGGCTACACCTTC.

The sample holds many counts of this clonotype. This sequence joins TRBV15 and TRBJ1-4; no clear D. The CDR3 loop spans 15 amino acids. The germline V and J ends were trimmed by 1 base and 0 bases, with 6 bases remaining between them. Germline V gene lookup returns CDR1 LNHNV and CDR2 YYDKDF (reference sequence). The CDR3: CATSRVEATNEKLFF. CDR3 nucleotide sequence: TGTGCCACCAGCAGAGTAGAAGCAACTAATGAAAAACTGTTTTTT.

This clonotype was seen at least ten times. This chain joins TRBV7-2 and TRBJ2-5, with D uncertain. CDR1 is SGHTA, CDR2 FQGNSA, per germline. CDR3 length equals 13 residues. Deletions cut 4 bases from V and 4 bases from J, with 10 bases between. CDR3 protein: CASSSRSGETQYF. The CDR3, as DNA: TGTGCCAGCAGCTCCCGTTCCGGAGAGACCCAGTACTTC.

This clonotype was seen ten or more times. J is TRBJ1-2 and V is TRBV10-3, with TRBD1 identical over 7 bases. Germline V lookup: CDR1 ENHRY, CDR2 SYGVKD. J was trimmed by 3 bases and V by 4 bases; bases with no gene match: 8. The CDR3 spans 15 residues. CDR3 protein: CAISGSGGGDYGYTF. In DNA form, the CDR3 reads TGTGCCATCAGTGGATCAGGGGGAGGCGACTATGGCTACACCTTC.

The chain recombines TRBV11-3 with TRBJ1-1; TRBD1 matches 10 bases. Looked up from germline, CDR1 is SGHNT and CDR2 is YENEEA. The length of the CDR3 is 18 residues. Losses at the gene ends were 4 bases for V and 10 bases for J; bases not matched to a gene: 21. The CDR3 sequence: CASSSQRWGTGATEGAFF. For the CDR3, the DNA is TGTGCCAGCAGCTCCCAAAGGTGGGGGACAGGGGCCACGGAGGGAGCTTTCTTT.

In regard to this clonotype: A read error is likely, as this CDR3 ends without the conserved phenylalanine or tryptophan. The V gene is TRBV7-8, the J gene TRBJ1-1; possibly TRBD1 for D (5 bases). The length of the CDR3 is 13 residues. Germline values: CDR1 SGHVS, CDR2 FQNEAQ. V was cut by 5 bases and J by 3 bases, with 10 bases left in between. CDR3 sequence reads: CASSPSGYTEAFL. The CDR3 DNA reads TGTGCCAGCAGCCCATCAGGGTACACTGAAGCTTTCCTT.

The gene calls are TRBV28 and TRBJ1-2; D gene unclear. Germline-derived CDR1 and CDR2 are MDHEN and SYDVKM. The CDR3 contains 14 residues. Trimming pared 8 bases from V and 3 bases from J, leaving 16 bases between. The CDR3 sequence is CASWASSWDYGYTF. The CDR3 nucleotides read TGTGCCAGCTGGGCATCTTCCTGGGACTATGGCTACACCTTC.

This clonotype was picked up a small number of times. This chain joins TRBV15 and TRBJ1-6, with 11 bases that match TRBD1. This CDR3 is 17 amino acids long. The J segment lost 6 bases and the V segment lost 0 bases, leaving 4 bases of the junction unmatched. CDR1 and CDR2 from the germline V gene are LNHNV and YYDKDF (reference sequence). CDR3 protein: CATSRDFGTGGNSPLHF. CDR3 nucleotide sequence: TGTGCCACCAGCAGAGATTTTGGGACAGGGGGTAATTCACCCCTCCACTTT.

Note on this clonotype: Relative to the germline gene, one junction end is altered; a read error may explain this. The V call is TRBV28, the J call TRBJ2-2; D is perhaps TRBD2 (5 bases). The CDR3 is made up of 12 amino acids. Germline CDR1 is MDHEN and CDR2 is SYDVKM. The CDR3 DNA follows: TGTGCCAGCAGGTCGGGATCCGGGGAGCTGGTTTTT. Protein sequence: CASRSGSGELVF.

The chain combines TRBV5-1 with TRBJ1-1, with D unresolved. CDR1 SGHRS and CDR2 YFSETQ come from the germline V gene. The CDR3 runs to 13 residues. V was pared by 0 bases and J by 7 bases, with 10 bases between. The CDR3 is CASSLGTADEAFF. The CDR3 DNA reads TGCGCCAGCAGCTTGGGGACGGCAGATGAAGCTTTCTTT.

The rearrangement links TRBV5-1 to TRBJ1-6; D uncertain. The CDR3 has 13 amino acids. Germline CDR1 is SGHRS and CDR2 is YFSETQ. The V end lost 5 bases, the J end lost 8 bases, and 11 bases lay between the germline ends. The CDR3 DNA follows: TGCGCCAGCAGACGGTTTACTGATTCACCCCTCCACTTT. This sequence encodes CASRRFTDSPLHF.

The CDR3 loop reads CASSVQGFEAFF. Written as DNA, the CDR3 is TGTGCCAGCAGCGTGCAGGGGTTTGAAGCTTTCTTT. This rearrangement joins TRBV6-5 to TRBJ1-1, with a possible D match to TRBD1 (6 bases). CDR3 size: 12 residues. Germline CDR1 reads MNHEY; CDR2 reads SVGAGI. Trimming removed 6 bases from V and 7 bases from J, with 12 bases in between.

The chain links TRBV3-1 to TRBJ2-7; 10 bases are shared with TRBD1. J was trimmed by 4 bases and V by 1 base; bases with no gene match: 7. This CDR3 has 16 residues. Germline V gene lookup returns CDR1 LGHDT and CDR2 YNNKEL (reference sequence). The CDR3 DNA reads as TGTGCCAGCAGCCAAGTGCGGGACAGGGGAAAGTACGAGCAGTACTTC. As protein: CASSQVRDRGKYEQYF.

This clonotype occurred many times. The chain recombines TRBV20-1 with TRBJ2-5; no firm D call. Looked up from germline, CDR1 is DFQATT and CDR2 is SNEGSKA (reference sequence). CDR3 length: 13 amino acids. V gave up 3 bases and J gave up 5 bases, with 13 bases separating them. The CDR3 nucleotides are TGCAGTGCTAGTATCGCGTCTGGGGAGACCCAGTACTTC. Its protein is CSASIASGETQYF.

This chain links TRBV9 with TRBJ1-1, with 10 bases aligning to TRBD1. Germline trimming cut 2 bases from V and 7 bases from J; bases unmatched to any gene: 5. Looked up from germline, CDR1 is SGDLS and CDR2 is YYNGEE. This CDR3 is built from 14 residues. The CDR3 here is CASSVGQGIVEAFF. CDR3 bases: TGTGCCAGCAGCGTGGGACAGGGGATTGTTGAAGCTTTCTTT.